Listed here are 22 T cell receptor beta chains from one sample, sequenced in a study of control samples from healthy donors and cancer patients. Data came from immunoSEQ multiplex PCR; TCRdb stores just in-frame clones and leaves some out. The sample has about 150,000 clones, approximately 93% seen once. The sequenced sample was blood. The receptors shown here come from a woman between 40 and 55 years old in good health.

This sequence joins TRBV6-2 or TRBV6-3 and TRBJ1-1; tentative D call: TRBD1 (5 bases). Germline V lookup: CDR1 MNHEY, CDR2 SVGEGT. V was shortened by 4 bases and J by 8 bases, with 11 bases between the two germline ends. The CDR3 is made up of 12 amino acids. The CDR3 nucleotides read TGTGCCAGCAGTTGGGGAGACAGAGAAGCTTTCTTT. Translated: CASSWGDREAFF.

V gene TRBV5-1 combines with J gene TRBJ2-5, with D tentatively TRBD1 (6 bases). CDR3 length equals 14 residues. V was clipped by 5 bases and J by 1 base, with 12 bases between them. Germline CDR1 is SGHRS and CDR2 is YFSETQ. The CDR3 DNA is TGCGCCAGCAGTGGCAGGGGAAGCCAAGAGACCCAGTACTTC. Translation gives CASSGRGSQETQYF.

V and J are TRBV9 and TRBJ2-5; possibly TRBD1 or TRBD2 for D (6 bases each). The CDR3 is made up of 15 amino acids. Trimming took 0 bases from V and 3 from J, leaving 12 bases between them. Germline V gives CDR1 SGDLS, CDR2 YYNGEE. CDR3 sequence reads: CASSVARGPKETQYF. The DNA for the CDR3 is TGTGCCAGCAGCGTAGCACGGGGGCCCAAAGAGACCCAGTACTTC. Full variable domain (remainder filled in from reference TRBV9 and TRBJ2-5): DSGVTQTPKHLITATGQRVTLRCSPRSGDLSVYWYQQSLDQGLQFLIQYYNGEERAKGNILERFSAQQFPDLHSELNLSSLELGDSALYFCASSVARGPKETQYFGPGTRLLVL.

This chain uses TRBV21-1 with TRBJ1-6; the listed D gene, TRBD1, was not tested against the DNA. TRBV21-1 is shown as a pseudogene. The CDR3 loop spans 15 amino acids. CDR3: CASSKPDRVGSPLHF. DNA for the CDR3: TGTGCCAGCAGCAAACCGGACAGGGTTGGTTCACCCCTCCACTTT.

The rearrangement links TRBV2 to TRBJ1-2, with D possibly TRBD1 on 6 matching bases. V lost 6 bases and J 4 bases, leaving 15 bases between the germline ends. This CDR3 has 14 residues. CDR1 and CDR2 from the germline V gene are SNHLY and FYNNEI. CDR3 amino acids: CASSLSQGTYGYTF. In DNA, the CDR3 is TGTGCCAGCAGCCTCTCACAGGGTACCTATGGCTACACCTTC. The full variable domain, in which reference TRBV2 and TRBJ1-2 provide the parts outside the CDR3, is EPEVTQTPSHQVTQMGQEVILRCVPISNHLYFYWYRQILGQKVEFLVSFYNNEISEKSEIFDDQFSVERPDGSNFTLKIRSTKLEDSAMYFCASSLSQGTYGYTFGSGTRLTVV.

The rearrangement links TRBV7-8 to TRBJ1-2; 7 bases fit TRBD1. CDR1 and CDR2 (germline): SGHVS, FQNEAQ. The J segment lost 4 bases and the V segment lost 0 bases, leaving 8 bases of the junction unmatched. The CDR3 covers 16 residues. The CDR3 spells CASSLAATGTLYGYTF. In nucleotides, the CDR3 is TGTGCCAGCAGCTTAGCCGCGACAGGGACGCTCTATGGCTACACCTTC. Variable domain in full (rest from reference TRBV7-8 and TRBJ1-2): GAGVSQSPRYKVAKRGQDVALRCDPISGHVSLFWYQQALGQGPEFLTYFQNEAQLDKSGLPSDRFFAERPEGSVSTLKIQRTQQEDSAVYLCASSLAATGTLYGYTFGSGTRLTVV.

The CDR3 reads CASSRRPDGNSYEQYF. The CDR3 DNA follows: TGTGCCAGCAGTCGCAGACCCGACGGCAACTCCTACGAGCAGTACTTC. V and J are TRBV27 and TRBJ2-7, with D hard to call. The ends were cut back, 5 bases at V and 0 bases at J, with 17 bases in the middle. CDR1 MNHEY and CDR2 SMNVEV come from the germline V gene (reference sequence). The CDR3 contains 16 residues.

The V call is TRBV24-1, the J call TRBJ2-4, with a weak D call TRBD2 (6 bases). Trimming cost V 4 bases and J 12 bases, with 15 bases left between them. The length of the CDR3 is 13 residues. Germline CDR1 KGHDR, CDR2 SFDVKD. CDR3 DNA sequence: TGTGCCACCAGTGACCCGAACGGGGAGGCTCAGTACTTC. This encodes CATSDPNGEAQYF.

The CDR3 region has the DNA TGTGCCAGCAGTTACGAGGGTACAAACATTCAGTACTTC. Its protein product is CASSYEGTNIQYF. The V and J genes are TRBV6-5 and TRBJ2-4, with D tentatively TRBD2 (5 bases). Germline CDR1 reads MNHEY; CDR2 reads SVGAGI. CDR3 length equals 13 residues. The germline V and J ends were trimmed by 2 bases and 6 bases, with 8 bases remaining between them.

The chain uses TRBV19 and TRBJ1-1; 8 positions match TRBD1. J gave up 6 bases and V 3 bases, and 6 bases lay outside the gene matches. Germline V CDR1 and CDR2: LNHDA, SQIVND (reference sequence). The CDR3 runs to 14 residues. The CDR3 region is CASSMDRVFAEAFF. The CDR3 DNA reads TGTGCCAGTAGTATGGACAGGGTCTTCGCTGAAGCTTTCTTT.

The chain couples TRBV25-1 to TRBJ2-1, with TRBD2 matching 13 bases. This CDR3 has 18 residues. J was trimmed by 5 bases and V by 0 bases; bases with no gene match: 7. The germline V gene has CDR1 MGHDK and CDR2 SYGVNS. The CDR3 coding sequence is TGTGCCAGCAGTGAATACCTCGGACTAGCGGGAGTCGACAATGAGCAGTTCTTC. It is translated as CASSEYLGLAGVDNEQFF. Supplemented by reference TRBV25-1 and TRBJ2-1, the full variable domain reads EADIYQTPRYLVIGTGKKITLECSQTMGHDKMYWYQQDPGMELHLIHYSYGVNSTEKGDLSSESTVSRIRTEHFPLTLESARPSHTSQYLCASSEYLGLAGVDNEQFFGPGTRLTVL.

V usage is TRBV19 and J usage is TRBJ1-4; D ambiguous. The CDR3 runs 14 residues. Trimming shortened V by 3 bases and J by 7 bases, and 12 bases separated the two germline ends. Germline V CDR1 and CDR2: LNHDA, SQIVND (reference sequence). The DNA of the CDR3 is TGTGCCAGTAGTATTAGTACAACGGGTGAAAAACTGTTTTTT. Encoded protein: CASSISTTGEKLFF. Filled out from reference TRBV19 and TRBJ1-4, the complete variable domain reads DGGITQSPKYLFRKEGQNVTLSCEQNLNHDAMYWYRQDPGQGLRLIYYSQIVNDFQKGDIAEGYSVSREKKESFPLTVTSAQKNPTAFYLCASSISTTGEKLFFGSGTQLSVL.

V is TRBV7-9 and J is TRBJ2-2; D gene uncertain. The CDR3 covers 17 residues. V lost 5 bases to trimming and J lost 0 bases, with 16 bases between them. CDR1 and CDR2 from the germline V gene are SEHNR and FQNEAQ (reference sequence). The CDR3 region is CASSTPARRANTGELFF. In nucleotides, the CDR3 is TGTGCCAGCAGCACCCCGGCCCGCCGGGCGAACACCGGGGAGCTGTTTTTT.

The rearrangement links TRBV5-6 to TRBJ1-4; D remains unclear. The ends were cut back, 3 bases at V and 4 bases at J, with 10 bases in the middle. CDR1 SGHDT and CDR2 YYEEEE come from the germline V gene. The CDR3 is 14 amino acids. CDR3 loop: CASSSGLDNEKLFF. The CDR3 nucleotides read TGTGCCAGCAGCTCCGGGCTAGATAATGAAAAACTGTTTTTT.

The V call is TRBV5-1, the J call TRBJ2-2; 8 bases line up with TRBD2. The CDR3 contains 17 residues. J was trimmed by 6 bases and V by 1 base; bases with no gene match: 11. Germline V gives CDR1 SGHRS, CDR2 YFSETQ. The CDR3 loop reads CASSLNGAGASSGELFF. CDR3 nucleotides: TGCGCCAGCAGCTTGAACGGAGCGGGAGCCTCGTCCGGGGAGCTGTTTTTT.

V is TRBV9 and J is TRBJ2-2; 12 positions match TRBD2. V lost 4 bases to trimming and J lost 2 bases; unmatched junction nucleotides: 9. CDR3 length equals 18 residues. CDR1 is SGDLS, CDR2 YYNGEE, per germline. CDR3: CASSPWTSGAQNTGELFF. CDR3 bases: TGTGCCAGCAGCCCATGGACTAGCGGGGCCCAAAACACCGGGGAGCTGTTTTTT.

The rearrangement links TRBV7-2 to TRBJ1-4, with D possibly matching TRBD1 (5 bases). CDR1 is SGHTA, CDR2 FQGNSA, per germline. V was cut by 1 base and J by 7 bases, with 13 bases left in between. The CDR3 has 15 residues. In DNA form, the CDR3 reads TGTGCCAGCAGCTTAGACAGGCTGGGGTCTGAAAAACTGTTTTTT. It encodes CASSLDRLGSEKLFF.

The V gene is TRBV9, the J gene TRBJ1-2, with D unclear. The germline V gene has CDR1 SGDLS and CDR2 YYNGEE. Trimming pared 0 bases from V and 7 bases from J, leaving 16 bases between. CDR3 length: 15 amino acids. CDR3 sequence: CASSVAPEGGLGYTF. The CDR3 DNA reads TGTGCCAGCAGCGTAGCTCCCGAGGGTGGGCTTGGCTACACCTTC.

The sample holds one count of this clone. The CDR3 nucleotides are TGTGCCAGCAGCTTCTTAGCGGGGGGTACGGCAACGGGCACCGGGGAGCTGTTTTTT. This sequence encodes CASSFLAGGTATGTGELFF. The chain is built from TRBV5-8 and TRBJ2-2; 10 bases match TRBD2. J lost 4 bases, V lost 2 bases, and 14 bases had no gene match. There are 19 residues in the CDR3. Germline values: CDR1 SGHTS, CDR2 YDEGEE.

The gene calls are TRBV2 and TRBJ2-2; D is possibly TRBD1 or TRBD2 (5 bases each). The CDR3 extends over 14 amino acids. V gave up 3 bases and J gave up 4 bases, with 9 bases separating them. Germline CDR1 and CDR2: SNHLY and FYNNEI. CDR3 loop: CASSESGATGELFF. For the CDR3, the DNA is TGTGCCAGCAGTGAGTCCGGGGCCACCGGGGAGCTGTTTTTT.

The V call is TRBV7-2, the J call TRBJ1-1; D unresolved. Trimming left V 2 bases short and J 5 bases short, with 9 bases between. The germline V gene encodes CDR1 SGHTA and CDR2 FQGNSA. This CDR3 is built from 13 residues. As DNA, the CDR3 is TGTGCCAGCAGCTTATGGCCCGGTACTGAAGCTTTCTTT. It translates to CASSLWPGTEAFF.

Comments on this clone: Other DNA sequences in this specimen translate into the identical CDR3. The chain has TRBV19 and TRBJ2-6, with TRBD1 identical over 7 bases. V shed 3 bases, J shed 4 bases, and the junction held 3 bases outside the gene matches. CDR3 length: 15 residues. Germline V gene sequence: CDR1 LNHDA, CDR2 SQIVND (reference sequence). This CDR3 is CASSITGVGANVLTF. The CDR3 DNA is TGTGCCAGTAGTATTACAGGGGTCGGGGCCAACGTCCTGACTTTC.